Listed below are T cell receptor beta chains from one sample, sequenced in a study of T cell repertoires in cytomegalovirus infection. Their recognized antigens are unknown. A single record per CDR3 protein comes from TCRdb applying MiXCR to the reads. The sample includes about 130,000 distinct CDR3 sequences, 20% to 30% of them seen just once. Material: PBMCs, sequenced either directly or after in vitro stimulation (not recorded which). These receptors were taken from a human donor in good health (CMV status not recorded). Some clones in this sample may be carry-over from other donors' samples. Both conserved end residues are part of each CDR3. Rows give clone size only sometimes, using once, few, many, or a class for an expanded clone.

V gene,J gene,clone size,CDR3 protein
TRBV7-9,TRBJ2-4,-,CASSPRARENIQYF
TRBV7-9,TRBJ2-1,-,CASNLLARIGSSYNEQFF
TRBV6-2/TRBV6-3,TRBJ2-5,-,CASSAGGTQYF
TRBV4-1,TRBJ2-1,many,CASSQDRGLAQFF
TRBV9,TRBJ1-2,-,CASSVGGGDYGYTF
TRBV7-9,TRBJ2-1,few,CASSLALAPEQFF
TRBV7-8,TRBJ2-4,many,CASSLERREAKNIQYF
TRBV7-2,TRBJ2-7,many,CASSLRRGYEQYF
TRBV6-2/TRBV6-3,TRBJ2-2,-,CASSYPGQRDTGELFF
TRBV28,TRBJ2-7,many,CASSFGLANSYEQYF
TRBV20-1,TRBJ2-3,-,CSALTGVTDTQYF
TRBV7-2,TRBJ1-6,many,CASSKGQGAGSPLHF
TRBV5-4,TRBJ1-2,-,CASRTGYGYTF
TRBV11-3,TRBJ1-1,many,CASSLDSYTEAFF
TRBV7-2,TRBJ2-3,many,CASSLVAEYTDTQYF
TRBV11-3,TRBJ2-3,-,CASSAGTGKDTQYF
TRBV5-1,TRBJ2-5,few,CASSLGQAIGETQYF
TRBV5-6,TRBJ2-7,-,CASSLSEGYEQYF
TRBV7-2,TRBJ1-3,few,CASSLAGRQFSGNTIYF
TRBV12-3/TRBV12-4,TRBJ1-4,-,CASSPDSLYEKLFF
TRBV6-1,TRBJ2-1,few,CASSPLETSGSMAYNEQFF
TRBV5-5,TRBJ1-2,-,CASSPVEENYGYTF
TRBV7-3,TRBJ2-3,many,CASSPQGRTRPGTDTQYF
TRBV6-5,TRBJ2-6,-,CASSATGPGANVLTF
TRBV6-6,TRBJ2-5,few,CASSERLAGGVETQYF
TRBV27,TRBJ2-5,once,CASSFTGKETQYF
TRBV11-2,TRBJ2-6,few,CASSSFRTSGATGANVLTF
TRBV10-3,TRBJ2-3,-,CAVRQGALTDTQYF
TRBV28,TRBJ1-4,few,CASSFGGGRAEKLFF
TRBV7-2,TRBJ2-5,-,CASSLAAGNIQETQYF
TRBV4-2,TRBJ1-1,-,CASSQVVGSATEAFF
TRBV12-3/TRBV12-4,TRBJ1-2,-,CASGGTGRMGLYGYTF
TRBV15,TRBJ2-3,few,CATSRDRLGGDTQYF
TRBV5-1,TRBJ2-1,few,CASSWGGTSGGNEQFF
TRBV7-9,TRBJ2-6,-,CASALYRVSGANVLTF
TRBV5-4,TRBJ2-5,-,CASTRRQGETQYF
TRBV7-2,TRBJ2-2,many,CANGGRYTGELFF
TRBV7-2,TRBJ2-7,many,CASSLARMSIHEQYF
TRBV7-2,TRBJ2-5,-,CASSLSFRETQYF
TRBV7-2,TRBJ2-1,many,CASSRLPLAGGVSSYNEQFF
TRBV2,TRBJ1-2,-,CASSVGEKGYTF
TRBV4-2,TRBJ2-7,few,CASSPRGQSSYEQYF
TRBV6-2/TRBV6-3,TRBJ2-1,few,CASSHSEKQFF
TRBV28,TRBJ2-7,few,CASRGTPLREQYF
TRBV11-2,TRBJ2-3,few,CASSPLRQGGTDTQYF
TRBV7-2,TRBJ1-3,many,CASSFRAPGNTIYF
TRBV7-2,TRBJ2-2,many,CASSPRAETGELFF
TRBV28,TRBJ1-2,-,CASSLSALYGYTF
TRBV7-9,TRBJ2-3,many,CASTETSGRDTQYF
TRBV4-3,TRBJ2-1,-,CASSQDLAGGRNEQFF
TRBV4-1,TRBJ2-1,-,CASSQDPHSGTYNEQFF
TRBV20-1,TRBJ2-1,few,CSARDRGALSRGEQFF
TRBV28,TRBJ2-7,-,CASNPGESYEQYF
TRBV6-2/TRBV6-3,TRBJ2-6,-,CASRAQGASGANVLTF
TRBV7-2,TRBJ2-7,many,CASSPYRGYEQYF
TRBV15,TRBJ2-2,-,CATSRGLLGTGELFF
TRBV7-2,TRBJ2-2,many,CASGKLGGNTGELFF
TRBV5-6,TRBJ2-1,-,CASSLSVGLSYNEQFF